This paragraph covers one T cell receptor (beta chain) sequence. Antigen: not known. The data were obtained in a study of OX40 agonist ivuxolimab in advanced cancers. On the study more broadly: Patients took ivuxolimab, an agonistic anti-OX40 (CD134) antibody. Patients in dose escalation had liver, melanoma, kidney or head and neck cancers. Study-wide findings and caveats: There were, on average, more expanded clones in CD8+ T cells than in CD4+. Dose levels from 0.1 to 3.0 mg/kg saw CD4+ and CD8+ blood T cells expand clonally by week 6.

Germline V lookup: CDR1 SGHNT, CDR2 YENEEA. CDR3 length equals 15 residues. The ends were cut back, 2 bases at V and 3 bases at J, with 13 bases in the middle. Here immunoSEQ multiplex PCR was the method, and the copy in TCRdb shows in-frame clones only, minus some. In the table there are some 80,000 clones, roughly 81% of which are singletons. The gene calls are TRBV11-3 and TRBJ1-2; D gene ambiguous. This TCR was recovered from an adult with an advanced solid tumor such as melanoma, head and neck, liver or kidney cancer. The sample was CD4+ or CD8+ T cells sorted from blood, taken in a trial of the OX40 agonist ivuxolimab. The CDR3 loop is CASSLKINRDYGYTF. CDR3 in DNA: TGTGCCAGCAGCTTAAAGATTAACAGAGACTATGGCTACACCTTC.